Following are 27 T cell receptor beta chains from one sample sequenced in a study of response to subunit inactivated influenza vaccine. TCRdb called the RT-PCR reads again in MiXCR, with one record for every CDR3 protein. Of 400,000 to 650,000 distinct CDR3 sequences in the sample, more than 7% were seen once. The sample consisted of PBMCs from blood, taken less than 30 months after vaccination. The receptors originated from a man aged 45 to 75 who received an inactivated influenza vaccine.

In this sample, this clonotype turned up a few times. The V and J genes are TRBV7-6 and TRBJ2-2, with 10 bases matching TRBD2. Per germline, CDR1 SGHVS and CDR2 FNYEAQ. V lost 5 bases and J lost 3; bases outside the gene matches: 6. The CDR3 sequence is 16 residues long. The CDR3 reads CASSATSGADTGELFF. CDR3 coding DNA: TGTGCCAGCAGCGCCACTAGCGGGGCGGACACCGGGGAGCTGTTTTTT.

The table lists this clonotype with a few counts. The chain uses TRBV10-3 and TRBJ2-1; 8 bases agree with TRBD2. This CDR3 has 15 residues. Germline CDR1 and CDR2: ENHRY and SYGVKD. V was pared by 6 bases and J by 5 bases, with 9 bases of the junction left unmatched. CDR3 in amino acids: CAIRDSAGVDNEQFF. The CDR3 coding sequence is TGTGCCATCAGAGACTCAGCGGGAGTGGACAATGAGCAGTTCTTC.

This clonotype was seen at least ten times. The CDR3 region is CSARVGLAGGSLYNEQFF. The DNA of the CDR3 is TGCAGTGCTAGAGTTGGGCTAGCGGGAGGTTCCTTATACAATGAGCAGTTCTTC. The chain combines TRBV20-1 with TRBJ2-1; TRBD2 agrees at 11 bases. The V gene end was trimmed by 1 base and the J gene end by 4 bases; junction bases not matched to a gene: 12. The germline gives CDR1 DFQATT, CDR2 SNEGSKA (reference sequence). The CDR3 spans 18 residues.

This clonotype showed up many times. The CDR3 protein is CSQVQGQHTEAFF. CDR3 DNA sequence: TGCAGTCAGGTACAAGGGCAGCACACTGAAGCTTTCTTT. V gene TRBV20-1 combines with J gene TRBJ1-1; D unresolved. This CDR3 spans 13 amino acids. Trimming left V 8 bases short and J 3 bases short, with 16 bases between. From germline, CDR1 is DFQATT and CDR2 SNEGSKA (reference sequence).

This clonotype appeared many times. This chain joins TRBV7-9 and TRBJ1-1; D call uncertain. Germline V gives CDR1 SEHNR, CDR2 FQNEAQ (reference sequence). The CDR3 totals 14 residues. The V end lost 5 bases, the J end lost 8 bases, and 18 bases lay between the germline ends. The CDR3 is CASSLRRPTGEAFF. For the CDR3, the DNA is TGTGCCAGCAGCCTAAGACGACCGACGGGCGAAGCTTTCTTT.

This clonotype was counted only a few times. The CDR3 here is CASSGGGPDTQYF. The CDR3 DNA sequence: TGTGCCAGCAGCGGGGGGGGCCCAGATACGCAGTATTTT. The chain employs TRBV12-3 or TRBV12-4 and TRBJ2-3; 8 nucleotides line up with TRBD2. Trimming at V came to 6 bases and at J to 4 bases, leaving 3 bases not matched to a gene. This CDR3 contains 13 residues.

V gene TRBV30 combines with J gene TRBJ2-1; D not certain. The V end was cut by 3 bases, the J end by 5 bases, with 5 bases between. Germline V CDR1 and CDR2: GTSNPN, SVGIG (reference sequence). This CDR3 is built from 11 residues. CDR3 sequence reads: CAWSWDNEQFF. The CDR3 region has the DNA TGTGCCTGGAGCTGGGACAATGAGCAGTTCTTC.

Only a few counts were recorded for this clonotype. The chain recombines TRBV7-9 with TRBJ1-3; TRBD1 aligns across 7 bases. Per germline, CDR1 SEHNR and CDR2 FQNEAQ (reference sequence). This CDR3 spans 17 amino acids. The ends lost 5 bases at V and 3 bases at J; junction bases unmatched: 13. CDR3 loop: CASSILGSGTDGNTIYF. The CDR3 nucleotides are TGTGCCAGCAGCATTCTGGGGTCGGGGACAGATGGAAACACCATATATTTT.

V usage is TRBV12-3 or TRBV12-4 and J usage is TRBJ1-1; D possibly corresponds to TRBD1 (6 bases). The CDR3 length is 15 residues. The V end lost 6 bases, the J end lost 4 bases, and 18 bases lay between the germline ends. The CDR3 coding sequence is TGTGCCAGCAGCCAATTAAACAGGGTCGGCACTGAAGCTTTCTTT. It codes for CASSQLNRVGTEAFF.

This clonotype was observed a few times. The chain carries TRBV12-3 or TRBV12-4 and TRBJ1-2, with 7 positions matching TRBD1. This CDR3 is built from 14 residues. Trimming cost V 5 bases and J 5 bases; bases outside gene matches: 8. The chain's CDR3 is CASSPWTGIYGYTF. As DNA, the CDR3 is TGTGCCAGCAGTCCTTGGACAGGAATATATGGCTACACCTTC.

In its sample, this clonotype was seen a few times. The chain uses TRBV6-5 and TRBJ2-3, with 11 bases matching TRBD2. The germline V gene has CDR1 MNHEY and CDR2 SVGAGI. V lost 4 bases to trimming and J lost 0 bases; unmatched junction nucleotides: 6. There are 17 residues in the CDR3. CDR3 region: CASSSTSGGTSTDTQYF. The CDR3 DNA reads TGTGCCAGCAGTTCTACTAGCGGGGGAACTAGCACAGATACGCAGTATTTT.

The chain is built from TRBV6-1 and TRBJ1-6; D is possibly TRBD1 (6 bases). Trimming cost V 6 bases and J 7 bases, with 13 bases left between them. Germline assignment: CDR1 MNHNS and CDR2 SASEGT. This CDR3 comprises 14 residues. CDR3 DNA: TGTGCCAGCAGACGCACGACAGGCAATTCACCCCTCCACTTT. This sequence encodes CASRRTTGNSPLHF.

This clonotype was counted between two and nine times. The rearrangement links TRBV6-5 to TRBJ2-5, with 9 bases that match TRBD1. CDR1 is MNHEY, CDR2 SVGAGI, per germline. The CDR3 contains 16 residues. The junction had 11 bases not matched to a gene; V was cut back by 3 bases and J by 6 bases. The CDR3 coding sequence is TGTGCCAGCAGTTATCGCCCGGGACAGGGAGGCCAGACCCAGTACTTC. The encoded protein is CASSYRPGQGGQTQYF.

In its sample, this clonotype was seen a few times. The V call is TRBV5-1, the J call TRBJ2-3, with 8 bases matching TRBD2. The CDR3 extends over 18 amino acids. The V gene's germline CDR1 is SGHRS and CDR2 YFSETQ. With V trimmed by 2 bases and J by 0 bases, 11 bases remained unmatched. In nucleotides, the CDR3 is TGCGCCAGCAGCTTTCTAGGAACTAGCGGATCTAGCACAGATACGCAGTATTTT. Protein sequence: CASSFLGTSGSSTDTQYF.

This clonotype has only a few counts. In DNA form, the CDR3 reads TGCGCCAGCAGCCAAGAATTGGTACTGGCGGGGGGGCAGGATACGCAGTATTTT. Its protein product is CASSQELVLAGGQDTQYF. This chain connects TRBV4-3 to TRBJ2-3, with 9 positions matching TRBD2. Trimming cost V 0 bases and J 6 bases; bases outside gene matches: 13. CDR1 is LGHNA, CDR2 YSLEER, per germline. The CDR3 is 18 amino acids.

This clonotype was seen a handful of times. The CDR3 region has the DNA TGTGCCTGCCCCCGGGGATACAATGAGCAGTTCTTC. This translates into CACPRGYNEQFF. This rearrangement joins TRBV30 to TRBJ2-1; maybe TRBD2 (5 bases). The CDR3 extends over 12 amino acids. The V gene lost 6 bases and the J gene lost 4 bases, with 10 bases spanning the gap. From germline, CDR1 is GTSNPN and CDR2 SVGIG (reference sequence).

DNA of the CDR3: TGTGCCAGCAGCTTACGAGAAACGGGAATGACCCAGTACTTC. Translation gives CASSLRETGMTQYF. The chain joins TRBV7-2 to TRBJ2-5, with D possibly matching TRBD2 (5 bases). Per germline, CDR1 SGHTA and CDR2 FQGNSA. V dropped 2 bases and J dropped 7 bases, with 14 bases sitting between them. CDR3 size: 14 residues.

The genes are TRBV7-9 and TRBJ2-5, with 8 bases that match TRBD2. CDR3 length: 16 residues. CDR1 and CDR2 (germline): SEHNR, FQNEAQ (reference sequence). V trimming: 5 bases; J trimming: 2 bases; junction bases outside the gene matches: 10. In DNA form, the CDR3 reads TGTGCCAGCAGCACAACCCTCGGCGGGAGGCAAGAGACCCAGTACTTC. It is translated as CASSTTLGGRQETQYF.

This clonotype has a handful of counts. This chain uses TRBV11-2 with TRBJ2-5; no firm D call. Germline CDR1 and CDR2: SGHAT and FQNNGV. V dropped 4 bases and J dropped 5 bases, with 20 bases sitting between them. The CDR3 extends over 16 amino acids. DNA of the CDR3: TGTGCCAGCAGCTCCCGGCCGTCGGCCCTTGGGGAGACCCAGTACTTC. It encodes CASSSRPSALGETQYF.

This clonotype was picked up many times. The chain links TRBV6-2 or TRBV6-3 to TRBJ2-7, with no clear D. CDR1 is MNHEY, CDR2 SVGEGT, per germline. Trimming took 5 bases from V and 2 from J, leaving 7 bases between them. There are 12 residues in the CDR3. The CDR3 loop is CASSRNTYEQYF. As DNA, the CDR3 is TGTGCCAGCAGTCGAAACACCTACGAGCAGTACTTC.

V and J are TRBV20-1 and TRBJ1-2; D remains unclear. The CDR3 runs to 10 residues. Trimming shortened V by 4 bases and J by 4 bases, and 4 bases separated the two germline ends. Germline assignment: CDR1 DFQATT and CDR2 SNEGSKA (reference sequence). The CDR3 loop reads CSAKAYGYTF. The CDR3 bases are TGCAGTGCTAAGGCCTATGGCTACACCTTC.

This rearrangement joins TRBV12-3 or TRBV12-4 to TRBJ2-5; the D gene is possibly TRBD2 (6 bases). The CDR3 extends over 15 amino acids. V lost 6 bases and J 3 bases, leaving 17 bases between the germline ends. The CDR3 DNA is TGTGCCAGCAGCCCCACCCCCGCGGGGAAAGAGACCCAGTACTTC. It codes for CASSPTPAGKETQYF.

This clonotype was observed a handful of times. The rearrangement joins TRBV5-1 to TRBJ2-1, with 10 bases fitting TRBD1. CDR1 and CDR2 (germline): SGHRS, YFSETQ. V was pared by 3 bases and J by 4 bases, with 4 bases of the junction left unmatched. The CDR3 covers 15 residues. DNA of the CDR3: TGCGCCAGCAGCTCGGGACAGGGGAGGTACAATGAGCAGTTCTTC. Translated, it gives CASSSGQGRYNEQFF.

On this clonotype itself: This could be a read error, since a much larger clone is one nucleotide away. The chain uses TRBV5-1 and TRBJ1-2; 8 bases align to TRBD1. The CDR3 is 15 amino acids. CDR1 and CDR2 from the germline V gene are SGHRS and YFSETQ. CDR3 sequence (DNA): TGCGCCAGCAGCCCGGGACAGGAGCCCAACTATGGCAACACCTTC. This translates into CASSPGQEPNYGNTF.

There are many counts of this clonotype. The genes are TRBV5-1 and TRBJ1-4; D gene ambiguous. This CDR3 contains 15 residues. Germline-derived CDR1 and CDR2 are SGHRS and YFSETQ. V was clipped by 0 bases and J by 8 bases, with 14 bases between them. The DNA of the CDR3 is TGCGCCAGCAGCTTGGGCGGCTCTGGAGGGGAAAAACTGTTTTTT. This sequence encodes CASSLGGSGGEKLFF.

The genes are TRBV4-2 and TRBJ2-7; D may match TRBD1 or TRBD2 (6 bases each). There are 17 residues in the CDR3. Trimming cost V 0 bases and J 6 bases, with 21 bases left between them. The germline V gene encodes CDR1 LGHNA and CDR2 YNFKEQ. The CDR3 bases are TGTGCCAGCAGCCAAGATTTGGGGGGCGGGACCCCCGGCGAGCAGTACTTC. Its protein product is CASSQDLGGGTPGEQYF.

This chain links TRBV5-1 with TRBJ1-6, with 9 bases that match TRBD1. Losses at the gene ends were 0 bases for V and 11 bases for J; bases not matched to a gene: 3. Germline V CDR1 and CDR2: SGHRS, YFSETQ. CDR3 size: 14 residues. The CDR3 protein is CASSLADRGTPLHF. CDR3 DNA: TGCGCCAGCAGCTTGGCGGACAGGGGAACACCCCTCCACTTT.